These 2 T cell receptor beta chains came from one sample sequenced in a study of shared clonotypes between healthy human individuals. Only in-frame clones appear in the TCRdb table, and some are missing; sequencing was by immunoSEQ multiplex PCR. The sample carries millions of clones, approximately 93% recorded once. Sequences were obtained from naive CD4+ T cells from PBMCs. As for subset: CD45RA+ positively selected. The receptors derive from a man younger than 35 in good health. Some clones in this sample may be carry-over from other donors' samples.

The chain joins TRBV25-1 to TRBJ1-3, with TRBD1 matching 8 bases. CDR1 and CDR2 from the germline V gene are MGHDK and SYGVNS. Trimming removed 8 bases from V and 3 bases from J; junction bases left unmatched: 6. The CDR3 has 14 residues. The CDR3 bases are TGTGCCAGCTCCTACAGGGGGGGTGGAAACACCATATATTTT. Protein sequence: CASSYRGGGNTIYF.

This chain links TRBV29-1 with TRBJ1-5; TRBD1 aligns across 11 bases. J gave up 7 bases and V 1 base, and 6 bases lay outside the gene matches. The CDR3 has 15 residues. Germline-derived CDR1 and CDR2 are SQVTM and ANQGSEA. The CDR3 bases are TGCAGCGTTGAAGGGACAGGGGGCGAGGGGCAGCCCCAGCATTTT. Encoded protein: CSVEGTGGEGQPQHF.